These 9 T cell receptor beta chains were sequenced from one sample in a study of T cell repertoires in cytomegalovirus infection. TCRdb reprocessed the reads via MiXCR and lists one record per CDR3 protein. This table has nearly 650,000 distinct CDR3 sequences, 24% appearing once. The specimen was CD8+ T cells from PBMCs. All receptors derive from a human donor in good health (CMV status not recorded). Some clones in this sample may be carry-over from other donors' samples.

Notes on this clonotype: This may stem from a read error, because a much larger clone lies one nucleotide away. The V call is TRBV7-9, the J call TRBJ2-2; TRBD1 matches at 7 bases. The CDR3 is 16 amino acids. J lost 6 bases, V lost 4 bases, and 11 bases had no gene match. Germline values: CDR1 SEHNR, CDR2 FQNEAQ (reference sequence). CDR3 in amino acids: CASSSGIQGRAGELFF. In nucleotides, the CDR3 is TGTGCCAGCAGCTCGGGAATACAGGGGCGGGCCGGGGAGCTGTTTTTT.

The chain uses TRBV5-1 and TRBJ2-7; possibly TRBD1 or TRBD2 for D (6 bases each). The germline gives CDR1 SGHRS, CDR2 YFSETQ. Trimming cost V 1 base and J 5 bases, with 13 bases left between them. The CDR3 runs to 14 residues. CDR3 DNA sequence: TGCGCCAGCAGCTTGTCCAGGAGGGGGAACGAGCAGTACTTC. Encoded protein: CASSLSRRGNEQYF. Full variable domain (rest looked up from reference TRBV5-1 and TRBJ2-7): KAGVTQTPRYLIKTRGQQVTLSCSPISGHRSVSWYQQTPGQGLQFLFEYFSETQRNKGNFPGRFSGRQFSNSRSEMNVSTLELGDSALYLCASSLSRRGNEQYFGPGTRLTVT.

The chain combines TRBV19 with TRBJ1-5, with D uncertain. The CDR3 covers 15 residues. V was clipped by 6 bases and J by 5 bases, with 17 bases between them. Germline-derived CDR1 and CDR2 are LNHDA and SQIVND (reference sequence). As DNA, the CDR3 is TGTGCCAGTAGACCTCAACAGCAGTCGTATCAGCCCCAGCATTTT. Protein sequence: CASRPQQQSYQPQHF.

This clonotype was seen a few times. CDR3: CSSTEAGGPNRGELFF. CDR3 nucleotide sequence: TGCAGCTCCACGGAAGCGGGGGGTCCCAACAGGGGGGAGCTGTTTTTT. The chain joins TRBV29-1 to TRBJ2-2, with TRBD2 matching over 9 bases. The V gene's germline CDR1 is SQVTM and CDR2 ANQGSEA. V shed 8 bases, J shed 8 bases, and the junction held 18 bases outside the gene matches. This CDR3 comprises 16 residues.

The chain carries TRBV12-3 or TRBV12-4 and TRBJ1-1, with D unclear. The CDR3 extends over 13 amino acids. V was clipped by 5 bases and J by 6 bases, with 13 bases between them. The CDR3 is CASSGTGFPEAFF. The CDR3 DNA is TGTGCCAGCAGTGGCACGGGTTTTCCTGAAGCTTTCTTT.

CDR3 sequence reads: CASSHLRTGGEDGYTF. The CDR3 DNA reads as TGTGCCAGCAGCCACCTAAGGACAGGGGGCGAGGATGGCTACACCTTC. The V gene is TRBV14, the J gene TRBJ1-2; TRBD1 matches at 11 bases. Trimming at V came to 3 bases and at J to 6 bases, leaving 9 bases not matched to a gene. Per germline, CDR1 SGHDN and CDR2 FVKESK. The CDR3 contains 16 residues.

CDR3 in amino acids: CASSAHVGAGEQYV. CDR3 sequence (DNA): TGTGCCAGCAGCGCTCACGTGGGGGCTGGAGAGCAGTACGTC. The rearrangement uses TRBV5-5 and TRBJ2-7; TRBD1 is a possible D gene (6 bases). V gave up 4 bases and J gave up 7 bases, with 18 bases separating them. The CDR3 extends over 14 amino acids. Germline loops: CDR1 SGHKS, CDR2 YYEKEE (reference sequence).

There are a few counts of this clonotype. The chain recombines TRBV28 with TRBJ2-1; the D gene is possibly TRBD2 (6 bases). The V and J ends lost 6 bases and 1 base respectively, with 34 bases between them. This CDR3 has 22 residues. Germline V lookup: CDR1 MDHEN, CDR2 SYDVKM. The chain's CDR3 is CASRTDRGFSRGTRWSYNEQFF. The DNA of the CDR3 is TGTGCCAGCAGAACGGATCGGGGGTTCAGCCGGGGTACGAGGTGGTCCTACAATGAGCAGTTCTTC. Full variable domain (remainder filled in from reference TRBV28 and TRBJ2-1): DVKVTQSSRYLVKRTGEKVFLECVQDMDHENMFWYRQDPGLGLRLIYFSYDVKMKEKGDIPEGYSVSREKKERFSLILESASTNQTSMYLCASRTDRGFSRGTRWSYNEQFFGPGTRLTVL.

This clonotype has just a few counts. The rearrangement joins TRBV6-2 or TRBV6-3 to TRBJ2-1, with 9 bases that match TRBD2. This CDR3 spans 16 amino acids. V was clipped by 3 bases and J by 3 bases; unmatched bases: 6. Looked up from germline, CDR1 is MNHEY and CDR2 is SVGEGT. CDR3 in amino acids: CASSYIAGAGYNEQFF. CDR3 bases: TGTGCCAGCAGTTATATAGCGGGGGCGGGCTACAATGAGCAGTTCTTC.